Sequencing of this TCR beta chain was carried out in a study of blood T cell repertoires in COVID-19. Produced via immunoSEQ multiplex PCR; TCRdb's table is partial and in-frame only. The table records 280,000 or so clones, roughly 85% of them present only once. There are 18 residues in the CDR3. V was clipped by 3 bases and J by 3 bases; unmatched bases: 16. From germline, CDR1 is KGHSH and CDR2 LQKENI. Specimen: PBMCs or T cells enriched from blood (not recorded which). This clonotype originated in a woman aged 45 to 65 who had recovered from COVID-19. J is TRBJ2-5 and V is TRBV18; 7 bases are shared with TRBD2. The CDR3 region has the DNA TGTGCCAGCTCACCCAGGGAGGGACCGGCGGCCTCAAAAGAGACCCAGTACTTC. Translating gives CASSPREGPAASKETQYF.